This TCR beta chain emerged from a study of response to subunit inactivated influenza vaccine. General study points: Authors suggested few new T cells are recruited by each seasonal influenza vaccination.

For this clonotype: Antigen: not known.

TCRdb re-called the RT-PCR reads with MiXCR, one entry per CDR3 protein. Of more than 400,000 distinct CDR3 sequences detected, approximately 7.3% appear once; the ten largest clones hold roughly 13%. V lost 0 bases and J lost 0; bases outside the gene matches: 5. CDR1 and CDR2 from the germline V gene are MNHEY and SVGAGI. The CDR3 is 16 residues long. The V call is TRBV6-5, the J call TRBJ2-7; 7 bases agree with TRBD1. This TCR came from a man aged 45 to 75 who received an inactivated influenza vaccine. Material: PBMCs from blood, obtained less than 25 months after vaccination. CDR3 region: CASSYSQGQISYEQYF. CDR3 nucleotide sequence: TGTGCCAGCAGTTACTCACAGGGACAGATCTCCTACGAGCAGTACTTC.